This entry is about one T cell receptor (beta chain). Its specificity is not known. This specimen comes from a study of T-cell memory formation after mild COVID-19. The TCR alpha and TCR beta cDNA libraries, bearing sample barcodes and UMIs, were generated by 5'RACE using constant-segment primers. TCRdb fed the 5' RACE reads into MiXCR, producing one record per CDR3 protein. The table has approximately 490,000 distinct CDR3 sequences, about a fifth seen once. The junction had 13 bases not matched to a gene; V was cut back by 1 base and J by 5 bases. This CDR3 has 18 residues. CDR1 is SEHNR, CDR2 FQNEAQ, per germline (reference sequence). Whole-study results and caveats: A second wave expanding day 15 to 37 was CD4+-biased; contracting clones were balanced. Contracting CD8+ clones were enriched in EMRA, CD4+ mainly in CM and EM.

This TCR was sampled from an adult woman who had mild COVID-19 (a few samples of this study predate the infection). Cell type and time point are not known. The chain uses TRBV7-9 and TRBJ2-1, with 8 bases matching TRBD2. Sequenced sample: PBMCs or a T cell subset sorted from them (not recorded which). CDR3 amino acids: CASSLDLGREERHNEQFF. In nucleotides, the CDR3 is TGTGCCAGCAGCTTAGATTTAGGGCGGGAGGAACGACACAATGAGCAGTTCTTC.